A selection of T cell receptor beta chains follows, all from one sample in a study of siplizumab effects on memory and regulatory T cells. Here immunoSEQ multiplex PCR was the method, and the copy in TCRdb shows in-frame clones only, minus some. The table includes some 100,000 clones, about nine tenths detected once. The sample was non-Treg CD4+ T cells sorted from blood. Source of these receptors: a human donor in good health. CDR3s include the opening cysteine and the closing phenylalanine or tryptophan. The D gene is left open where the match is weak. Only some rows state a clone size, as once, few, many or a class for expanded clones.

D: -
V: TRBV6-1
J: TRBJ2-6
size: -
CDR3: CASSEQGANVLTF
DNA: TGTGCCAGCAGTGAACAGGGGGCCAACGTCCTGACTTTC

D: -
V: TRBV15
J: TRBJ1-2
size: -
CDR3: CATSIPLGGNYGYTF
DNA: TGTGCCACCAGCATCCCGTTAGGGGGGAACTATGGCTACACCTTC

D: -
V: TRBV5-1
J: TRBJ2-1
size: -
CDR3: CASSSEGTWINEQFF
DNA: TGCGCCAGCAGCTCGGAAGGGACTTGGATCAATGAGCAGTTCTTC

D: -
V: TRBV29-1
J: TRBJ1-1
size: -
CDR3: CSVEAENTEAFF
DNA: TGCAGCGTTGAGGCAGAGAACACTGAAGCTTTCTTT

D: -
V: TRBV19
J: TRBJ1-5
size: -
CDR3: CASSIGQGNQPQHF
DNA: TGTGCCAGTAGTATAGGCCAGGGAAATCAGCCCCAGCATTTT

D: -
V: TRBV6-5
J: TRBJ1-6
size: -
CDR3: CASSLNREGSSPLHF
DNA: TGTGCCAGCAGTTTAAACAGGGAGGGGAGCTCACCCCTCCACTTT

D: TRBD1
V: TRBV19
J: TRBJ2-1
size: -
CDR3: CASSPGTGIYNEQFF
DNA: TGTGCCAGTAGTCCCGGGACAGGGATTTACAATGAGCAGTTCTTC

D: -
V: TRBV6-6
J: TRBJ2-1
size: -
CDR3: CASSWAEYNEQFF
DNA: TGTGCCAGCAGTTGGGCAGAGTACAATGAGCAGTTCTTC

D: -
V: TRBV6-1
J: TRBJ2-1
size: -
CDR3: CASRKASYNEQFF
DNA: TGTGCCAGCAGGAAGGCCAGCTACAATGAGCAGTTCTTC

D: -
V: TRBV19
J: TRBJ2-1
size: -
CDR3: CASAQRDGRGYNEQFF
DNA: TGTGCCAGCGCACAGCGGGATGGGAGGGGGTACAATGAGCAGTTCTTC

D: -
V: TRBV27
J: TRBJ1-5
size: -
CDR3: CASSLKRVGQPQHF
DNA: TGTGCCAGCAGTTTAAAAAGGGTCGGACAGCCCCAGCATTTT

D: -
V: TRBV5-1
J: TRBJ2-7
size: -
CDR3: CASSLAGSYEQYF
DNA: TGCGCCAGCAGCTTGGCAGGATCCTACGAGCAGTACTTC

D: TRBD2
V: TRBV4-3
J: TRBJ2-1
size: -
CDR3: CASSQDPYGGRANEQFF
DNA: TGCGCCAGCAGCCAAGACCCCTACGGCGGGAGGGCCAATGAGCAGTTCTTC

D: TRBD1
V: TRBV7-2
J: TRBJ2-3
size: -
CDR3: CASSRQGPDTQYF
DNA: TGTGCCAGCAGCCGACAGGGTCCAGATACGCAGTATTTT

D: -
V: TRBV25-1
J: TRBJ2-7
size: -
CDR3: CASRRSDYEQYF
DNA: TGTGCCAGCAGGCGGTCGGACTACGAGCAGTACTTC

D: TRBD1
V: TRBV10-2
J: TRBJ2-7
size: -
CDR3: CASSEGTGTYEQYF
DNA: TGCGCCAGCAGTGAGGGGACAGGCACCTACGAGCAGTACTTC

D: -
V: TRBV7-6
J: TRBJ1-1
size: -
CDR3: CASSLDWGTEAFF
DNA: TGTGCCAGCAGCTTAGATTGGGGCACTGAAGCTTTCTTT

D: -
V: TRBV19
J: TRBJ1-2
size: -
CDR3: CASSIRGGGRYNYGYTF
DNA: TGTGCCAGTAGTATCAGAGGGGGAGGCCGCTATAACTATGGCTACACCTTC

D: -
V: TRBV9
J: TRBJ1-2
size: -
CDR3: CASSVEEVGPGYTF
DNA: TGTGCCAGCAGCGTAGAGGAGGTTGGTCCTGGCTACACCTTC

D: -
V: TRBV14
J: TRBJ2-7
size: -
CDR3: CASSQSRGPYEQYF
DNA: TGTGCCAGCAGCCAAAGCCGGGGACCCTACGAGCAGTACTTC

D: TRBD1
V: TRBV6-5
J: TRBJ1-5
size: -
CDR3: CASSPRGREPQHF
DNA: TGTGCCAGCAGTCCCAGGGGGCGGGAGCCCCAGCATTTT

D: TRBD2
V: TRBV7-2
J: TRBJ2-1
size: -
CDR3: CASSPRGSGSYNEQFF
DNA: TGTGCCAGCAGCCCGAGGGGTAGCGGGAGCTACAATGAGCAGTTCTTC

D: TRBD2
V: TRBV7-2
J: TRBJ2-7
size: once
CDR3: CASRLAGTYEQYF
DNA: TGTGCCAGCCGACTAGCGGGAACCTACGAGCAGTACTTC